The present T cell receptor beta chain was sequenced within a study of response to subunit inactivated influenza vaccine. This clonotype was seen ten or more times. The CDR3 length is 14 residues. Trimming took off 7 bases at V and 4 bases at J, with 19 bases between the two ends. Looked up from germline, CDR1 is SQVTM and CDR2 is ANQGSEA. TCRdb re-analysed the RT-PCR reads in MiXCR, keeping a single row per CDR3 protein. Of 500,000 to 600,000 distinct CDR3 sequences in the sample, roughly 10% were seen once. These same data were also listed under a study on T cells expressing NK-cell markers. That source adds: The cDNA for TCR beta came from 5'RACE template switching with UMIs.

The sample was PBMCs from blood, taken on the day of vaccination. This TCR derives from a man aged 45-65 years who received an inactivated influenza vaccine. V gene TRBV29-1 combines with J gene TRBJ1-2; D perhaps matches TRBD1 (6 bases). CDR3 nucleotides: TGCAGCGCCTCAGTACAGGGAGAGAGCTATGGCTACACCTTC. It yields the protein CSASVQGESYGYTF.